The 20 T cell receptor beta chains below were found in one sample sequenced in a study of identical twins. MiXCR was run by TCRdb on the 5' RACE reads, yielding one entry per CDR3 protein. The repertoire holds around 530,000 distinct CDR3 sequences, around 15% seen once, with 0.44% in the top ten. These data were likewise used in another study, on yellow fever vaccine responses in identical twins.

Input material: CD4+ T cells sorted from blood. The source of these receptors is a woman between 18 and 29 years old in good health.

This chain joins TRBV12-3 or TRBV12-4 and TRBJ1-2; 7 nucleotides align to TRBD1. V dropped 5 bases and J dropped 7; count of bases not matched to a gene: 10. The CDR3 totals 14 residues. The CDR3 coding sequence is TGTGCCAGCAGTCTGACAGGGATGCTGAGTGGCTACACCTTC. It specifies CASSLTGMLSGYTF.

This clonotype was seen ten or more times. The V call is TRBV3-1, the J call TRBJ1-1; the D is unclear. V was cut by 1 base and J by 1 base, with 4 bases left in between. Germline assignment: CDR1 LGHDT and CDR2 YNNKEL (reference sequence). CDR3 length equals 13 residues. DNA for the CDR3: TGTGCCAGCAGCCAAGTAAGGAACACTGAAGCTTTCTTT. Residues: CASSQVRNTEAFF.

The table lists this clonotype with a few counts. The chain uses TRBV7-9 and TRBJ2-1, with TRBD1 as a possible D gene (6 bases). Germline V gene lookup returns CDR1 SEHNR and CDR2 FQNEAQ (reference sequence). This CDR3 region has 16 residues. Trimming removed 5 bases at V and 6 bases at J, with 20 bases between. The CDR3 protein is CASSHQVPKGGNEQFF. In nucleotides, the CDR3 is TGTGCCAGCAGCCATCAGGTCCCCAAAGGGGGCAATGAGCAGTTCTTC.

This clonotype was counted a few times. The chain employs TRBV7-2 and TRBJ2-7; 10 bases agree with TRBD2. V was clipped by 2 bases and J by 2 bases; unmatched bases: 6. The CDR3 extends over 16 amino acids. CDR1 SGHTA and CDR2 FQGNSA come from the germline V gene. The CDR3 reads CASSLSAGLAPYEQYF. The CDR3 bases are TGTGCCAGCAGCTTATCGGCGGGACTAGCGCCCTACGAGCAGTACTTC.

The chain carries TRBV19 and TRBJ2-2; 7 positions agree with TRBD2. V lost 3 bases to trimming and J lost 6 bases; unmatched junction nucleotides: 16. Germline V gives CDR1 LNHDA, CDR2 SQIVND (reference sequence). The CDR3 length is 18 residues. The CDR3 spells CASSMRKGGLDEPGELFF. The DNA of the CDR3 is TGTGCCAGTAGTATGCGAAAGGGTGGACTAGATGAGCCCGGGGAGCTGTTTTTT.

Many counts were recorded for this clonotype. The gene calls are TRBV10-3 and TRBJ1-5; D uncertain. V lost 0 bases, J lost 8 bases, and 8 bases lay in between. Germline loops: CDR1 ENHRY, CDR2 SYGVKD. The CDR3 is made up of 13 amino acids. CDR3 protein: CAISESVVEPQHF. CDR3 coding DNA: TGTGCCATCAGTGAGTCGGTCGTGGAGCCCCAGCATTTT.

This clonotype was counted only a few times. The chain employs TRBV2 and TRBJ2-7; D is possibly TRBD1 (9 bases). This CDR3 region has 18 residues. V lost 6 bases and J 0 bases, leaving 24 bases between the germline ends. Germline CDR1 reads SNHLY; CDR2 reads FYNNEI. CDR3 sequence (DNA): TGTGCCAGCAGCGAAAACAGGGGGCTAGCGGGTTTCTCCTACGAGCAGTACTTC. It encodes CASSENRGLAGFSYEQYF. Together with reference TRBV2 and TRBJ2-7, the CDR3 gives the full variable domain: EPEVTQTPSHQVTQMGQEVILRCVPISNHLYFYWYRQILGQKVEFLVSFYNNEISEKSEIFDDQFSVERPDGSNFTLKIRSTKLEDSAMYFCASSENRGLAGFSYEQYFGPGTRLTVT.

Only a few counts were recorded for this clonotype. This chain links TRBV29-1 with TRBJ2-5; perhaps D is TRBD1 or TRBD2 (5 bases each). This CDR3 comprises 14 residues. Germline lookup yields CDR1 SQVTM and CDR2 ANQGSEA. This CDR3 reads CTLVPLGVKETQYF. CDR3 DNA: TGCACCCTGGTGCCTTTGGGGGTGAAAGAGACCCAGTACTTC.

This clonotype was observed a handful of times. The chain employs TRBV12-3 or TRBV12-4 and TRBJ2-7; 9 bases agree with TRBD2. V dropped 4 bases and J dropped 0; count of bases not matched to a gene: 10. CDR3 length: 17 amino acids. CDR3 DNA: TGTGCCAGCAGTTCACCGACCCGACTAGCGGCCTCCTACGAGCAGTACTTC. It translates to CASSSPTRLAASYEQYF.

The gene calls are TRBV5-1 and TRBJ1-6; D gene unclear. This CDR3 region has 17 residues. In germline, CDR1 is SGHRS, CDR2 YFSETQ. Trimming took off 0 bases at V and 6 bases at J, with 16 bases between the two ends. The CDR3 nucleotides are TGCGCCAGCAGCTTGGGGACGGGATACGGTTCTAATTCACCCCTCCACTTT. This sequence encodes CASSLGTGYGSNSPLHF. Drawing the rest from reference TRBV5-1 and TRBJ1-6, the complete variable domain is KAGVTQTPRYLIKTRGQQVTLSCSPISGHRSVSWYQQTPGQGLQFLFEYFSETQRNKGNFPGRFSGRQFSNSRSEMNVSTLELGDSALYLCASSLGTGYGSNSPLHFGNGTRLTVT.

This clonotype was observed at least ten times. The chain combines TRBV28 with TRBJ1-4, with 8 positions matching TRBD1. Germline V gene lookup returns CDR1 MDHEN and CDR2 SYDVKM. The V segment lost 6 bases and the J segment 8 bases; nucleotides outside the gene matches: 8. CDR3 length: 14 residues. The DNA for the CDR3 is TGTGCCAGCAGGCCGGACAGGGTGACCGAAAAACTGTTTTTT. Protein product: CASRPDRVTEKLFF.

V and J are TRBV7-2 and TRBJ1-5; D gene uncertain. In germline, CDR1 is SGHTA, CDR2 FQGNSA. The CDR3 runs to 14 residues. The V gene lost 3 bases and the J gene lost 6 bases, with 12 bases spanning the gap. The CDR3 spells CASSLSASSQPQHF. The CDR3 DNA reads TGTGCCAGCAGCTTGAGTGCATCGAGTCAGCCCCAGCATTTT.

This clonotype was seen a handful of times. The J gene is TRBJ2-7, the V gene TRBV28; a weak D match, TRBD2 (6 bases). Germline CDR1 MDHEN, CDR2 SYDVKM. CDR3 length equals 14 residues. V lost 1 base and J lost 2, with 9 bases in between. DNA of the CDR3: TGTGCCAGCAGTTTATCAGGGAGGACCTACGAGCAGTACGTC. Its protein is CASSLSGRTYEQYV.

The table lists this clonotype with a few counts. V and J are TRBV5-6 and TRBJ2-7; the D is unclear. The CDR3 runs to 15 residues. V was trimmed by 3 bases and J by 3 bases, leaving 16 bases between them. CDR1 SGHDT and CDR2 YYEEEE come from the germline V gene. Written as DNA, the CDR3 is TGTGCCAGCAGCTATCAACTCGGCCGCCTCTACGAGCAGTACTTC. It specifies CASSYQLGRLYEQYF.

This clonotype was picked up a small number of times. The chain couples TRBV20-1 to TRBJ1-1; D not resolved. Trimming shortened V by 3 bases and J by 4 bases, and 12 bases separated the two germline ends. Germline V gene data show CDR1 as DFQATT and CDR2 as SNEGSKA (reference sequence). The CDR3 has 13 amino acids. CDR3 nucleotides: TGCAGTGCTAGGGCTAGCCGGGGCACTGAAGCTTTCTTT. It encodes CSARASRGTEAFF.

The table lists this clonotype with many counts. The chain has TRBV14 and TRBJ2-7, with a weak D call TRBD2 (5 bases). Looked up from germline, CDR1 is SGHDN and CDR2 is FVKESK. The CDR3 covers 14 residues. V lost 4 bases to trimming and J lost 4 bases, with 14 bases between them. The CDR3 reads CASSPVGIAYEQYF. In DNA form, the CDR3 reads TGTGCCAGCAGCCCAGTCGGGATTGCATACGAGCAGTACTTC. The whole variable domain, filled in from reference TRBV14 and TRBJ2-7, reads EAGVTQFPSHSVIEKGQTVTLRCDPISGHDNLYWYRRVMGKEIKFLLHFVKESKQDESGMPNNRFLAERTGGTYSTLKVQPAELEDSGVYFCASSPVGIAYEQYFGPGTRLTVT.

This clonotype came up a few times. The chain joins TRBV6-5 to TRBJ2-1; 7 bases are a match to TRBD1. Trimming at V came to 1 base and at J to 6 bases, leaving 3 bases not matched to a gene. Looked up from germline, CDR1 is MNHEY and CDR2 is SVGAGI. This CDR3 is 14 amino acids long. The CDR3 protein is CASSYWSGGNEQFF. The CDR3 DNA follows: TGTGCCAGCAGTTACTGGTCAGGGGGCAATGAGCAGTTCTTC.

This clonotype has ten or more counts. V and J are TRBV7-9 and TRBJ2-4; D may be TRBD1 (5 bases). This CDR3 region has 16 residues. Trimming removed 1 base at V and 0 bases at J, with 10 bases between. From germline, CDR1 is SEHNR and CDR2 FQNEAQ (reference sequence). The CDR3 here is CASSLGAGLAKNIQYF. The CDR3 DNA reads TGTGCCAGCAGCTTAGGGGCAGGGCTAGCCAAAAACATTCAGTACTTC.

This clonotype was picked up a small number of times. This chain connects TRBV5-6 to TRBJ1-1; no definite D call. Germline V lookup: CDR1 SGHDT, CDR2 YYEEEE. The CDR3 totals 13 residues. V gave up 0 bases and J gave up 6 bases, with 9 bases separating them. CDR3 bases: TGTGCCAGCAGCTTGGCCCTAGGATCTGAAGCTTTCTTT. Amino acids: CASSLALGSEAFF.

This clonotype was seen a few times. The chain links TRBV2 to TRBJ2-2, with 9 bases matching TRBD1. J lost 4 bases, V lost 8 bases, and 5 bases had no gene match. The CDR3 is 14 amino acids. Germline CDR1 and CDR2: SNHLY and FYNNEI. The CDR3 coding sequence is TGTGCCAGCGGGGGACAGGGCGGCACCGGGGAGCTGTTTTTT. This encodes CASGGQGGTGELFF.